The 24 T cell receptor beta chains below all came from one sample that was sequenced in a study of a mutant IDH1 vaccine in newly diagnosed glioma (dated by TCRdb to the early 2020s). For these receptors, no antigen is known. The library was prepared using the immunoSEQ multiplex PCR assay. TCRdb obtained this table from immuneACCESS and retained in-frame rearrangements with V and J assigned. These tables miss some clones; where compared with another copy, unresolved V genes account for less than half of the shortfall, and the remainder is unexplained. In all, the sample holds about 56,000 clones, and around 85% of those were seen once. About 1.6% of the sample lies in the top ten. The intended sense of this specimen's time point label: week 35, safety follow-up. Each vaccine dose, consisting of 300 ug of a 20-mer mutant IDH1 peptide in Montanide, was administered subcutaneously with topical imiquimod.

The material sequenced was PBMCs, taken from a glioma patient whose treatment included an IDH1 peptide vaccine. All receptors derive from a man aged 35-49 years with glioma.

Only one count was recorded for this clone. The chain combines TRBV28 with TRBJ2-7; D ambiguous. Germline V gene sequence: CDR1 MDHEN, CDR2 SYDVKM. Trimming pared 5 bases from V and 7 bases from J, leaving 21 bases between. The CDR3 extends over 15 amino acids. The DNA for the CDR3 is TGTGCCAGCAGTGATCAGAAAAAGGTTCCGTGGGAGCAGTACTTC. It yields the protein CASSDQKKVPWEQYF.

The chain employs TRBV6-6 and TRBJ1-1; TRBD1 might be the D (6 bases). This CDR3 has 13 amino acids. The germline V and J ends were trimmed by 6 bases and 5 bases, with 13 bases remaining between them. Looked up from germline, CDR1 is MNHNY and CDR2 is SVGAGI (reference sequence). This chain's CDR3 is CASRNLQGTEAFF. The CDR3 bases are TGTGCCAGCAGAAACCTCCAGGGGACTGAAGCTTTCTTT.

This chain links TRBV5-6 with TRBJ2-1; D is perhaps TRBD1 (7 bases). CDR1 and CDR2 from the germline V gene are SGHDT and YYEEEE. V lost 2 bases to trimming and J lost 8 bases, with 17 bases between them. The CDR3 totals 15 residues. CDR3 protein: CASSLRTRRGDEQFF. The CDR3 nucleotides read TGTGCCAGCAGCTTACGAACCCGCAGGGGGGATGAGCAGTTCTTC.

The rearrangement links TRBV27 to TRBJ1-5, with D uncertain. The CDR3 consists of 14 residues. From germline, CDR1 is MNHEY and CDR2 SMNVEV (reference sequence). V gave up 3 bases and J gave up 1 base, with 7 bases separating them. CDR3 DNA sequence: TGTGCCAGCAGTTTTTATGGGAGCAATCAGCCCCAGCATTTT. Its protein is CASSFYGSNQPQHF.

This rearrangement joins TRBV19 to TRBJ1-5, with TRBD1 matching over 7 bases. J gave up 4 bases and V 3 bases, and 6 bases lay outside the gene matches. The V gene's germline CDR1 is LNHDA and CDR2 SQIVND (reference sequence). CDR3 length: 15 amino acids. CDR3 loop: CASSIRDRANQPQHF. In nucleotides, the CDR3 is TGTGCCAGTAGTATCAGAGACAGGGCGAATCAGCCCCAGCATTTT.

The CDR3 DNA reads TGTGCCAGCAGCTTTGTGGGAGTTGAGCAGTTCTTC. As protein: CASSFVGVEQFF. The J gene is TRBJ2-1, the V gene TRBV5-6, with D possibly matching TRBD2 (5 bases). Germline V lookup: CDR1 SGHDT, CDR2 YYEEEE. CDR3 size: 12 residues. V dropped 2 bases and J dropped 9 bases, with 9 bases sitting between them. Filled out from reference TRBV5-6 and TRBJ2-1, the complete variable domain reads DAGVTQSPTHLIKTRGQQVTLRCSPKSGHDTVSWYQQALGQGPQFIFQYYEEEERQRGNFPDRFSGHQFPNYSSELNVNALLLGDSALYLCASSFVGVEQFFGPGTRLTVL.

The chain recombines TRBV5-5 with TRBJ2-7; TRBD2 agrees at 10 bases. The CDR3 contains 16 residues. Unmatched junction bases numbered 9, after V lost 0 bases and J lost 6 bases. Germline values: CDR1 SGHKS, CDR2 YYEKEE (reference sequence). CDR3 DNA sequence: TGTGCCAGCAGCTTGGAACTAGCGGGAAACGGACGCGAGCAGTACTTC. The encoded protein is CASSLELAGNGREQYF.

J is TRBJ1-5 and V is TRBV18; TRBD1 is a possible D gene (5 bases). Germline V gives CDR1 KGHSH, CDR2 LQKENI. V lost 0 bases, J lost 6 bases, and 12 bases lay in between. The CDR3 contains 15 residues. DNA of the CDR3: TGTGCCAGCTCACCACCGGGTAGGGACTCTCAGCCCCAGCATTTT. Translation: CASSPPGRDSQPQHF.

The chain carries TRBV29-1 and TRBJ2-7; 9 positions match TRBD2. This CDR3 comprises 13 residues. Trimming at V came to 5 bases and at J to 7 bases, leaving 9 bases not matched to a gene. The germline V gene has CDR1 SQVTM and CDR2 ANQGSEA. The CDR3: CSVSYSGSREQYF. The DNA for the CDR3 is TGCAGCGTTTCTTATAGCGGGAGTCGAGAGCAGTACTTC.

The V and J genes are TRBV21-1 and TRBJ1-1. TRBV21-1 is designated a pseudogene. This CDR3 has 15 residues. In DNA, the CDR3 is TGTGCCAGCAGCAGGCCCCGTCGGGGGGGCACTGAAGCTTTCTTT. This gives the protein CASSRPRRGGTEAFF.

The chain is built from TRBV29-1 and TRBJ1-1, with a tentative D call TRBD1 (6 bases). Germline V gene sequence: CDR1 SQVTM, CDR2 ANQGSEA. Trimming took 4 bases from V and 9 from J, leaving 15 bases between them. The CDR3 runs 12 residues. The CDR3 here is CSVAGGWSKAFF. CDR3 coding DNA: TGCAGCGTTGCCGGGGGCTGGAGTAAAGCTTTCTTT.

The chain employs TRBV5-6 and TRBJ2-7, with TRBD1 identical over 7 bases. V lost 3 bases and J lost 6; bases outside the gene matches: 3. Germline V gene sequence: CDR1 SGHDT, CDR2 YYEEEE. This CDR3 region has 12 residues. In DNA, the CDR3 is TGTGCCAGCAGCTCTTCAGGGGGCGAGCAGTACTTC. Its translation: CASSSSGGEQYF.

This clone was seen more than once but under ten times. The J gene is TRBJ1-5, the V gene TRBV7-2; possible D gene TRBD1, 5 bases. The ends were cut back, 3 bases at V and 1 base at J, with 13 bases in the middle. In germline, CDR1 is SGHTA, CDR2 FQGNSA. CDR3 length: 16 residues. The DNA of the CDR3 is TGTGCCAGCAGCTTGGACGGGGGTGGGAGCAATCAGCCCCAGCATTTT. Translated, it gives CASSLDGGGSNQPQHF.

The chain is built from TRBV5-1 and TRBJ2-5; TRBD1 matches 12 bases. This CDR3 spans 17 amino acids. Germline CDR1 is SGHRS and CDR2 is YFSETQ. With 1 base clipped from V and 4 bases from J, the junction kept 8 bases outside the gene matches. This chain's CDR3 is CASSLLGWDRGPETQYF. The CDR3 nucleotides are TGCGCCAGCAGCTTGTTGGGGTGGGACAGGGGGCCAGAGACCCAGTACTTC.

The chain links TRBV10-3 to TRBJ2-7; possible D gene TRBD1, 6 bases. Germline loops: CDR1 ENHRY, CDR2 SYGVKD. The V and J ends lost 5 bases and 2 bases respectively, with 13 bases between them. The CDR3 extends over 14 amino acids. CDR3 nucleotide sequence: TGTGCCATCAGTCCCGGGACAACGACCTACGAGCAGTACTTC. Translated, it gives CAISPGTTTYEQYF.

This clone was seen a few times. The chain has TRBV4-1 and TRBJ2-5; 9 bases fit TRBD2. Losses at the gene ends were 0 bases for V and 6 bases for J; bases not matched to a gene: 5. There are 15 residues in the CDR3. CDR1 and CDR2 from the germline V gene are MGHRA and YSYEKL. In DNA form, the CDR3 reads TGCGCCAGCAGCCAAGATAGCGGGAGCTCGAAGACCCAGTACTTC. This translates into CASSQDSGSSKTQYF.

V gene TRBV5-1 combines with J gene TRBJ2-5; D gene unclear. Per germline, CDR1 SGHRS and CDR2 YFSETQ. The CDR3 runs 14 residues. Deletions cut 0 bases from V and 2 bases from J, with 8 bases between. The CDR3 sequence: CASSLAASQETQYF. The CDR3, as DNA: TGCGCCAGCAGCTTGGCGGCTAGTCAAGAGACCCAGTACTTC.

The V and J genes are TRBV29-1 and TRBJ2-3; D unresolved. Germline CDR1 SQVTM, CDR2 ANQGSEA. The CDR3 totals 13 residues. Deletions cut 8 bases from V and 0 bases from J, with 12 bases between. CDR3 coding DNA: TGCAGCTCCCCAGCACCCAGCACAGATACGCAGTATTTT. Translation gives CSSPAPSTDTQYF.

In its sample, this clone was seen once. V is TRBV7-6 and J is TRBJ2-5; D is unclear. The germline gives CDR1 SGHVS, CDR2 FNYEAQ. V was cut by 1 base and J by 4 bases, with 13 bases left in between. The CDR3 extends over 15 amino acids. CDR3 DNA: TGTGCCAGCAGCTTAGGATTTGTAGTCCCAGAGACCCAGTACTTC. Its protein is CASSLGFVVPETQYF.

The chain employs TRBV19 and TRBJ2-7, with a possible D match to TRBD2 (6 bases). This CDR3 has 12 amino acids. Germline V gene data show CDR1 as LNHDA and CDR2 as SQIVND (reference sequence). Between the trimmed V and J ends, which lost 10 bases and 7 bases, there was a span of 17 bases. CDR3 sequence (DNA): TGTGCCACCTGGGGAGGCCCATCGGAGCAGTACTTC. Protein sequence: CATWGGPSEQYF.

The chain recombines TRBV6-8 with TRBJ1-4, with TRBD1 matching 7 bases. V shed 7 bases, J shed 6 bases, and the junction held 8 bases outside the gene matches. Germline CDR1 MNHGY, CDR2 SAAAGT. The CDR3 extends over 14 amino acids. The CDR3 region is CASIPQTGYEKLFF. The CDR3 coding sequence is TGTGCCAGCATACCACAGACAGGGTATGAAAAACTGTTTTTT.

This clone was counted a few times. A read error may produce the germline difference seen at one junction end. The same CDR3 can be traced to other DNA sequences in this sample. V usage is TRBV5-1 and J usage is TRBJ2-7; 11 bases map to TRBD2. CDR3 length: 15 amino acids. Germline values: CDR1 SGHRS, CDR2 YFSETQ. The DNA for the CDR3 is TGCGCCAGCAGTTTGGAACTAGCGGGAGCCTACGAGCAGTACTTC. It encodes CASSLELAGAYEQYF.

The chain carries TRBV20-1 and TRBJ1-1, with unresolved D. Germline-derived CDR1 and CDR2 are DFQATT and SNEGSKA (reference sequence). Trimming cost V 3 bases and J 2 bases, with 4 bases left between them. The CDR3 runs 11 residues. The chain's CDR3 is CSASGNTEAFF. The CDR3 DNA reads TGCAGTGCTAGTGGCAACACTGAAGCTTTCTTT.

The chain employs TRBV19 and TRBJ2-2, with unresolved D. V was pared by 7 bases and J by 6 bases, with 3 bases between. From germline, CDR1 is LNHDA and CDR2 SQIVND (reference sequence). CDR3 length equals 10 residues. The CDR3 nucleotides are TGTGCCAGTAAATCCGGGGAGCTGTTTTTT. Residues: CASKSGELFF.